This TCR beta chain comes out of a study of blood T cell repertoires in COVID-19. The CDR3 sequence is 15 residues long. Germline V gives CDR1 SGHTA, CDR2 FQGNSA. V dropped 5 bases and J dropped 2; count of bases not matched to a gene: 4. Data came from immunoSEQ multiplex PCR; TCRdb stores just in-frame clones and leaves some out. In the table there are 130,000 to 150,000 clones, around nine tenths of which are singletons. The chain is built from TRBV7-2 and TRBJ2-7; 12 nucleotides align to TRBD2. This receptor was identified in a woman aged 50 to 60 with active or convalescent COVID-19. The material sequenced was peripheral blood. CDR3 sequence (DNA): TGTGCCAGCAGCGATCTAGCGGGGGGGACCTACGAGCAGTACTTC. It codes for CASSDLAGGTYEQYF.